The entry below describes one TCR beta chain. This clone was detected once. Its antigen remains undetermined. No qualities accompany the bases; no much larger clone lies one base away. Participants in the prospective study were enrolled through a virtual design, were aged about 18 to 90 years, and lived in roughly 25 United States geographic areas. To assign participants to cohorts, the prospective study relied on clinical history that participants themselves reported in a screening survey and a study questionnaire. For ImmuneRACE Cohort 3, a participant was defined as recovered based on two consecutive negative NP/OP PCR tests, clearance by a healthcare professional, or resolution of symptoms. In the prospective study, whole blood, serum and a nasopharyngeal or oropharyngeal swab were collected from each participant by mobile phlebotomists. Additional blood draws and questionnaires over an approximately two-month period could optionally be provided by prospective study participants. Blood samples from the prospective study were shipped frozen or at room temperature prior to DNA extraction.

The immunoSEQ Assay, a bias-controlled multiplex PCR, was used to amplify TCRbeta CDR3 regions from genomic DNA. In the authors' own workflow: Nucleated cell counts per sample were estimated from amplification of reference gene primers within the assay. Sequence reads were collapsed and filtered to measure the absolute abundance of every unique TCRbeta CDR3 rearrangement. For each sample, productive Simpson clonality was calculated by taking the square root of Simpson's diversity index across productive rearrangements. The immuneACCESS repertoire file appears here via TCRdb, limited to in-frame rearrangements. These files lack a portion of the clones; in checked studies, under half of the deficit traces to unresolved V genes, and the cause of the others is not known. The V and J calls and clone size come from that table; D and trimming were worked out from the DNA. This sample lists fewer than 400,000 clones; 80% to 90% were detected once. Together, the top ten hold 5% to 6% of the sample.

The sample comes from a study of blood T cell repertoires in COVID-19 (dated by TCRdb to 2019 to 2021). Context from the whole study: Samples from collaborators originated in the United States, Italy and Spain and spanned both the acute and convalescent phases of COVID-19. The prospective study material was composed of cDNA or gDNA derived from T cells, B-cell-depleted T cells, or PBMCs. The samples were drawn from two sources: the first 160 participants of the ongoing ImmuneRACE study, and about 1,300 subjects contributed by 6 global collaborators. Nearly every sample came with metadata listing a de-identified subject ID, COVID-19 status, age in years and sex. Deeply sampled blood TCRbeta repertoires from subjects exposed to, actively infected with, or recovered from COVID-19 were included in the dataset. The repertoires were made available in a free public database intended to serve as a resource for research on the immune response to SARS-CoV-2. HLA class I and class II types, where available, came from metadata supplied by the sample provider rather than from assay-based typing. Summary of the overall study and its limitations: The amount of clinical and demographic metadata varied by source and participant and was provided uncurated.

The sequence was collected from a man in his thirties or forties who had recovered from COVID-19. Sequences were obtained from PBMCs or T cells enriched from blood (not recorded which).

The DNA sequence follows: TGTGCCAGCAACCCCGGGACAAACTCTGGAAACACCATATATTTT. It encodes CASNPGTNSGNTIYF. The chain couples TRBV3-1 (or the pseudogene TRBV3-2) to TRBJ1-3, and perhaps TRBD1 as D gene, on 6 matching bases. For CDR1 and CDR2, the germline V gene (reference sequence) lists LGHDT and YNNKEL. At the junction V is shortened by 7 bases and J by 0 bases, with 13 bases in between. The CDR3, from cysteine to phenylalanine, totals 15 residues. Only CDR3 DNA is held: 45 bases, read in frame from base 1.